This T cell receptor beta chain was captured in a study of tumor-infiltrating lymphocytes in localized non-small cell lung cancer. Study-wide background: Tumor tissue and non-adjacent uninvolved lung came from each patient. Study results and limitations: TCRbeta sequencing showed higher T cell infiltration in tumors than uninvolved lung.

Concerning this clone: Its specificity is not known.

Clones were read by immunoSEQ multiplex PCR, and TCRdb kept only the in-frame ones, dropping some. The sample has roughly 9,000 clones; more than 75% are singletons. The CDR3 sequence is 13 residues long. Trimming took off 0 bases at V and 4 bases at J, with 9 bases between the two ends. The germline gives CDR1 GTSNPN, CDR2 SVGIG (reference sequence). Input material: lung tumor tissue. V is TRBV30 and J is TRBJ2-5; D not resolved. The origin of this receptor is a human donor with non-small cell lung cancer. This CDR3 reads CAWSVVAGETQYF. CDR3 bases: TGTGCCTGGAGTGTTGTAGCTGGAGAGACCCAGTACTTC.